These T cell receptor beta chains were read from a single sample in a study of blood T cell repertoires in COVID-19. The data were produced by immunoSEQ multiplex PCR, yet TCRdb's version contains in-frame clones alone and is incomplete. The sample holds over 300,000 clones, over 70% seen once. The material sequenced was peripheral blood. These receptors came from a woman aged 45-59 years with acute or convalescent COVID-19. Both conserved end residues are part of each CDR3. The D gene is left open where the match is weak. Where a row states a size, it is once, few, many or the class of an expanded clone; other rows omit it.

TRBJ1-1,-,-,TRBV29-1,TGCAGCGTTGTGGAGGATTCCACTGAAGCTTTCTTT,CSVVEDSTEAFF
TRBJ2-5,-,-,TRBV5-1,TGCGCCAGCAGCTTCGGGAGCGGAGAGACCCAGTACTTC,CASSFGSGETQYF
TRBJ1-2,-,few,TRBV2,TGTGCCAGGACAGAAGACTATGGCTACACCTTC,CARTEDYGYTF
TRBJ2-2,-,once,TRBV6-1,TGTGCCAGCAGCTGGGGGCGGGTCGTGGAGCTGTTTTTT,CASSWGRVVELFF
TRBJ2-7,TRBD2,-,TRBV19,TGTGCCAGTAGTACAATCACCGGGACTAGCTACGAGCAGTACTTC,CASSTITGTSYEQYF
TRBJ2-7,TRBD2,-,TRBV5-6,TGTGCCAGCAGGTTGGGATTTAGCGGGAGGGCCGGCGAGCAGTACTTC,CASRLGFSGRAGEQYF
TRBJ2-1,-,few,TRBV2,TGTGCCAGCAGTGAAAACCCGGGACTGGTTGAGCAGTTCTTC,CASSENPGLVEQFF
TRBJ1-2,TRBD1,-,TRBV4-2,TGTGCCAGCAGCCAGTACGAGTCAGGGGGGAACTATGGCTACACCTTC,CASSQYESGGNYGYTF
TRBJ2-7,-,-,TRBV3-1/TRBV3-2,TGTGCCAGCAGCCAAGACCCATACGAGCAGTACTTC,CASSQDPYEQYF
TRBJ2-1,-,-,TRBV7-2,TGTGCCAGCAGCTTCGGTCCTAGCTCCTACAATGAGCAGTTCTTC,CASSFGPSSYNEQFF
TRBJ2-2,TRBD2,-,TRBV30,TGTGCCTGGAGTGTAACGGGACTAGCTACCGGGGAGCTGTTTTTT,CAWSVTGLATGELFF
TRBJ1-5,TRBD1,-,TRBV6-2/TRBV6-3,TGTGCCAGCAGTTCGGACAGGGGATTCAATCAGCCCCAGCATTTT,CASSSDRGFNQPQHF
TRBJ1-3,TRBD1,-,TRBV5-6,TGTGCCAGCAGTTGGGACAGGCGGTCTGGAAACACCATATATTTT,CASSWDRRSGNTIYF
TRBJ1-5,TRBD1,-,TRBV5-6,TGTGCCAGCAGCTTAGCCGGGACAGGGGAGGTGCAGCCCCAGCATTTT,CASSLAGTGEVQPQHF
TRBJ2-1,TRBD1,-,TRBV10-1,TGCGCCAGTAACGTCGGGACAGGGAATAATGAGCAGTTCTTC,CASNVGTGNNEQFF
TRBJ1-5,-,-,TRBV7-2,TGTGCCAGCAGCTTATACCGCGGGGAGGGCCAGCCCCAGCATTTT,CASSLYRGEGQPQHF
TRBJ2-1,TRBD1,-,TRBV7-9,TGTGCCAGCGGTGGGGACAGATTATACAATGAGCAGTTCTTC,CASGGDRLYNEQFF
TRBJ2-3,-,-,TRBV24-1,TGTGCCACCAGTGATCCCCGAGGGACAGATACGCAGTATTTT,CATSDPRGTDTQYF
TRBJ2-5,TRBD2,-,TRBV5-1,TGCGCCAGCAGCAATGGTCCTAGCGGGGGGGCGGAGACCCAGTACTTC,CASSNGPSGGAETQYF
TRBJ2-7,-,-,TRBV6-5,TGTGCCAGCAGGATAGGGACTGGCAGCTCCTACGAGCAGTACTTC,CASRIGTGSSYEQYF
TRBJ2-3,TRBD2,-,TRBV6-1,TGTGCCAGCAGTGAACCGGGGGGGGAAGCAGATACGCAGTATTTT,CASSEPGGEADTQYF
TRBJ2-1,TRBD2,-,TRBV19,TGTGCCAGTAGCTCCCGTGGGCGGGGGGGACCGGGAGGCTACAATGAGCAGTTCTTC,CASSSRGRGGPGGYNEQFF
TRBJ1-5,-,-,TRBV27,TGTGCCAGCAGTCCTAGACTGAGCAATCAGCCCCAGCATTTT,CASSPRLSNQPQHF
TRBJ1-5,TRBD1,-,TRBV30,TGTGCCTGGAGTCCCGGGACAGGGGGTCAGCCCCAGCATTTT,CAWSPGTGGQPQHF
TRBJ1-5,TRBD1,-,TRBV27,TGTGCCAGCAGTGACAGGGGAGATCAGCCCCAGCATTTT,CASSDRGDQPQHF
TRBJ1-4,-,-,TRBV19,TGTGCCAGTAGTAATAGCCGGGAAAAACTGTTTTTT,CASSNSREKLFF
TRBJ1-1,-,-,TRBV6-5,TGTGCCAGCAGTTCGGACACTGAAGCTTTCTTT,CASSSDTEAFF
TRBJ1-1,-,-,TRBV28,TGTGCCAGCAGTCCCCAAATGAACACTGAAGCTTTCTTT,CASSPQMNTEAFF
TRBJ1-1,TRBD1,-,TRBV5-1,TGCGCCAGCAGCTTTTCCGGGACAGGGGAAGCTTTCTTT,CASSFSGTGEAFF
TRBJ2-1,TRBD2,-,TRBV4-3,TGCGCCAGCAGCCAAGATTTTCGGACTAGCGGCTCTGCGCAGTTCTTC,CASSQDFRTSGSAQFF
TRBJ1-2,TRBD1,-,TRBV4-1,TGCGCCAGCAGCCAAGCGGACAGGATTAACTATGGCTACACCTTC,CASSQADRINYGYTF
TRBJ2-2,-,once,TRBV9,TGTGCCAGCAGCCTAGAGGGTCGGGGTCCCGGGGAGCTGTTTTTT,CASSLEGRGPGELFF
TRBJ2-2,-,-,TRBV4-1,TGCGCCAGCAGCCAAGTAGCCCGAGGGCTTGCCGGGGAGCTGTTTTTT,CASSQVARGLAGELFF
TRBJ1-2,TRBD1,-,TRBV18,TGTGCCAGCACACAGGGGTATGGCTACACCTTC,CASTQGYGYTF
TRBJ2-1,-,-,TRBV4-1,TGCGCCAGCAGCCAAGGGGTCGGGAGTTACAATGAGCAGTTCTTC,CASSQGVGSYNEQFF
TRBJ1-2,-,-,TRBV18,TGTGCCAGCTCACCAGACAGTGACTATGGCTACACCTTC,CASSPDSDYGYTF
TRBJ1-2,TRBD1,-,TRBV19,TGTGCCAGTAGTATAGCCTCGACAGGGAGCTACACCTTC,CASSIASTGSYTF
TRBJ2-3,TRBD1,-,TRBV19,TGTGCCAGTACCCAAGGGGGCGCCGATACGCAGTATTTT,CASTQGGADTQYF
TRBJ1-2,TRBD1,once,TRBV30,TGTGCCTGGAGTGCCTTGGGGACAGACCTCGGCTACACCTTC,CAWSALGTDLGYTF
TRBJ2-3,-,-,TRBV6-5,TGTGCCAGTACTTCAAAGAAAGGGGGAAATACGCAGTATTTT,CASTSKKGGNTQYF
TRBJ1-2,TRBD1,few,TRBV3-1/TRBV3-2,TGTGCCAGCAGCACCTGGACAGGCCTAGGGAACTATGGCTACACCTTC,CASSTWTGLGNYGYTF
TRBJ2-3,TRBD2,-,TRBV5-1,TGCGCCAGCAGTTCAGCGGGAAACACAGATACGCAGTATTTT,CASSSAGNTDTQYF
TRBJ1-5,TRBD1,few,TRBV7-8,TGTGCCAGCAGGGCTGGGACAGGGGATCAGCCCCAGCATTTT,CASRAGTGDQPQHF
TRBJ1-1,TRBD1,-,TRBV19,TGTGCCAGTAAGACAGGGGGCCGTGGAAACACTGAAGCTTTCTTT,CASKTGGRGNTEAFF
TRBJ1-2,-,-,TRBV18,TGTGCCAGCTCACCGTGGACTTATGGCTACACCTTC,CASSPWTYGYTF
TRBJ2-1,-,-,TRBV4-3,TGCGCCAGCAGCCAAGGGCTACAGCTCAATGAGCAGTTCTTC,CASSQGLQLNEQFF
TRBJ2-3,-,-,TRBV11-2,TGTGCCAGCAGCTTAGTTTGGGAACAATTCGGACAGACCACAGATACGCAGTATTTT,CASSLVWEQFGQTTDTQYF
TRBJ2-5,TRBD2,-,TRBV14,TGTGCCAGCAGCCAAGATCAGGCTAGCGGGAGACCCCAAGAGACCCAGTACTTC,CASSQDQASGRPQETQYF
TRBJ2-1,-,-,TRBV5-4,TGTGCCAGCAGCTTGGACCTCCCGGGAAATGAGCAGTTCTTC,CASSLDLPGNEQFF
TRBJ2-4,-,-,TRBV15,TGTGCCACTAGTGATATTATAGCCAAAAACATTCAGTACTTC,CATSDIIAKNIQYF
TRBJ1-5,-,once,TRBV27,TGTGCCAGCAGTTTGAGCCAGCATTTT,CASSLSQHF
TRBJ1-5,TRBD1,-,TRBV19,TGTGCCAGTAGTATACTTGTTCCGGGACAGGGAACAGGGCAGCCCCAGCATTTT,CASSILVPGQGTGQPQHF
TRBJ1-5,-,-,TRBV6-2/TRBV6-3,TGTGCCAGCAGCGTTTATAGCAATCAGCCCCAGCATTTT,CASSVYSNQPQHF
TRBJ2-3,TRBD2,-,TRBV2,TGTGCCAGCAGTGCCCTTCGGGCTAGCGGGGGGATCGGGGATACGCAGTATTTT,CASSALRASGGIGDTQYF
TRBJ1-1,TRBD1,-,TRBV19,TGTGCCAGTAGTATATGGGGACAGGGAAAGACTGAAGCTTTCTTT,CASSIWGQGKTEAFF